The clone carrying this T cell receptor (beta chain) appeared a single time. This specimen comes from a study of blood T cell repertoires in COVID-19. Across the study: Sites in the United States, Italy and Spain provided acute and convalescent COVID-19 samples.

Under the authors' procedure: The authors estimated nucleated cell counts from reference gene primer amplification. TCRdb keeps only in-frame clones here, not all; method: immunoSEQ multiplex PCR. The V and J calls and clone size come from that table; D and trimming were worked out from the DNA. This sample has 95,000 to 150,000 clones, with 88% found just once. Trimming removed 5 bases from V and 5 bases from J, with 19 bases in between. CDR1 and CDR2 (germline): SEHNR, FQNEAQ (reference sequence). The CDR3 covers 15 residues. The sequence came from a man in his forties or fifties with acute or convalescent COVID-19. The chain is built from TRBV7-9 and TRBJ2-7, with TRBD2 as a possible D gene (5 bases). Specimen: peripheral blood. CDR3 sequence: CASSQAGGVSDEQYF. CDR3 DNA sequence: TGTGCCAGCAGCCAGGCAGGAGGCGTTTCGGACGAGCAGTACTTC.